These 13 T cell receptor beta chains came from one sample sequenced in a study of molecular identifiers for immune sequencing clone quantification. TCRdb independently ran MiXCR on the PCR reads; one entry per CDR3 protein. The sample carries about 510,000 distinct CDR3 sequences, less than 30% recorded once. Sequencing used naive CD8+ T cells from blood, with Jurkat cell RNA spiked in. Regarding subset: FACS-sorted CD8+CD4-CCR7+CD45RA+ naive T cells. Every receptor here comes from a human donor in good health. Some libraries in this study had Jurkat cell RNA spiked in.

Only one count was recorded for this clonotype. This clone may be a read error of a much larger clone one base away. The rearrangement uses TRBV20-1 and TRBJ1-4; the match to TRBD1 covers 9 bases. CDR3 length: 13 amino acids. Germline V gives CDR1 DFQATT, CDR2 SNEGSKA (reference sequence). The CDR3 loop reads CGALQGAGEKLFF. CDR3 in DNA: TGCGGTGCTTTACAGGGGGCGGGTGAAAAACTGTTTTTT.

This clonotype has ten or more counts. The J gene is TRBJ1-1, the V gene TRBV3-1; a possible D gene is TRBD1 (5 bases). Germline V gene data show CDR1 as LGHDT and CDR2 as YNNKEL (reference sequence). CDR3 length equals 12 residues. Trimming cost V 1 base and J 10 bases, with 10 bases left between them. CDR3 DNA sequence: TGTGCCAGCAGCCAAGTTTCGGGGGGAGCTTTCTTT. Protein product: CASSQVSGGAFF. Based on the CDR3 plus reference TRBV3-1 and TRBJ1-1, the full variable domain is DTAVSQTPKYLVTQMGNDKSIKCEQNLGHDTMYWYKQDSKKFLKIMFSYNNKELIINETVPNRFSPKSPDKAHLNLHINSLELGDSAVYFCASSQVSGGAFFGQGTRLTVV.

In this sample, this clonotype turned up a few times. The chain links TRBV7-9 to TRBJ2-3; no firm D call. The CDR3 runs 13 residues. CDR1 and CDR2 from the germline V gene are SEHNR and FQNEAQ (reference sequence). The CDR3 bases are TGTGTCAGTCCCCCATTGGGCACAGATACGCAGTATTTT. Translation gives CVSPPLGTDTQYF.

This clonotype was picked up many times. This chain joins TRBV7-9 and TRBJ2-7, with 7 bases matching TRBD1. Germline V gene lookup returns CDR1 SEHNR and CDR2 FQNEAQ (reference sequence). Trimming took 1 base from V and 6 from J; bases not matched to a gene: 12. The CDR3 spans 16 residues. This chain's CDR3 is CASSLGVASTGVEQYF. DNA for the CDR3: TGTGCCAGCAGCTTAGGGGTTGCTAGTACAGGGGTCGAGCAGTACTTC.

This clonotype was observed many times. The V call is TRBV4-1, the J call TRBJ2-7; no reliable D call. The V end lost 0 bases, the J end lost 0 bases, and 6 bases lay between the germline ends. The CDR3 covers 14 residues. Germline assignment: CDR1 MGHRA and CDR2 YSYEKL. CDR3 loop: CASSQEHSSYEQYF. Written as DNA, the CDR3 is TGCGCCAGCAGCCAAGAGCACTCCTCCTACGAGCAGTACTTC.

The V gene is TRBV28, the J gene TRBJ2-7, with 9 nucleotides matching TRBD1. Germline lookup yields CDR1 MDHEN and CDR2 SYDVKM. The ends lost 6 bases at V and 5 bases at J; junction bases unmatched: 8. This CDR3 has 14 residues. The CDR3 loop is CASRLTGGIDEQYF. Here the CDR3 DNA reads TGTGCCAGCAGATTGACAGGGGGTATCGACGAGCAGTACTTC. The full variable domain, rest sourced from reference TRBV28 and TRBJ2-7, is DVKVTQSSRYLVKRTGEKVFLECVQDMDHENMFWYRQDPGLGLRLIYFSYDVKMKEKGDIPEGYSVSREKKERFSLILESASTNQTSMYLCASRLTGGIDEQYFGPGTRLTVT.

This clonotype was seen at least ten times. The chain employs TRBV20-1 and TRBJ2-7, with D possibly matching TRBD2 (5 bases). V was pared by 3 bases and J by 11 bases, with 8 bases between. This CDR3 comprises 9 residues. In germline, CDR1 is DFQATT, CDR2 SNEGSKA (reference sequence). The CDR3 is CSASPGKYF. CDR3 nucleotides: TGCAGTGCTAGCCCCGGGAAGTACTTC.

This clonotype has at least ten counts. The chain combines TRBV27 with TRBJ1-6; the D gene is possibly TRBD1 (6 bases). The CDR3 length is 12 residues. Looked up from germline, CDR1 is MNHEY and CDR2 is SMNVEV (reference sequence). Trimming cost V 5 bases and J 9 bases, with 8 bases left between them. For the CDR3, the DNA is TGTGCCAGCAGTAAACAGGGTTCACCCCTCCACTTT. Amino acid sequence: CASSKQGSPLHF.

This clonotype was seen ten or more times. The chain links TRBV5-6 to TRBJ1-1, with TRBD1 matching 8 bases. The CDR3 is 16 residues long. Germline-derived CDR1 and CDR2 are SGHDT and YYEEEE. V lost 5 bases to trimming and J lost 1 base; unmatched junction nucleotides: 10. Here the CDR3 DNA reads TGTGCCAGCAGTCAGGACAGGGAAATGGAGAACACTGAAGCTTTCTTT. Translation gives CASSQDREMENTEAFF.

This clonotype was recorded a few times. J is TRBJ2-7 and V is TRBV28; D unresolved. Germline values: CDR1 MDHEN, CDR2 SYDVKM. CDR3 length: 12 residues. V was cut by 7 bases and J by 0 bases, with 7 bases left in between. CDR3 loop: CASKQSSYEQYF. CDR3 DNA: TGTGCCAGCAAACAGAGCTCCTACGAGCAGTACTTC.

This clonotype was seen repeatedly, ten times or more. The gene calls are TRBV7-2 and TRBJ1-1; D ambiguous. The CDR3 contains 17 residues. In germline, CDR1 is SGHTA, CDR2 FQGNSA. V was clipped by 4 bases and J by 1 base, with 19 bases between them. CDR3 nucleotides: TGTGCCAGCAGCTCAGGACTTGGGTTTCCCACGAACACTGAAGCTTTCTTT. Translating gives CASSSGLGFPTNTEAFF.

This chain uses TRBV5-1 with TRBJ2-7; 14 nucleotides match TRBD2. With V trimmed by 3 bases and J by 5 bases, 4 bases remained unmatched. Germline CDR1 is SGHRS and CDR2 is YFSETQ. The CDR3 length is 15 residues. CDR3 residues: CASSSGLAGVHEQYF. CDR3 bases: TGCGCCAGCAGCTCGGGACTAGCGGGAGTACACGAGCAGTACTTC.

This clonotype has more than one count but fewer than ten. The CDR3 nucleotides read TGTGCCAGCAGCGCGAGACAGGGGGCTACCTACGAGCAGTACTTC. Translation: CASSARQGATYEQYF. V gene TRBV9 combines with J gene TRBJ2-7, with 10 nucleotides matching TRBD1. Germline V lookup: CDR1 SGDLS, CDR2 YYNGEE. The J segment lost 2 bases and the V segment lost 3 bases, leaving 5 bases of the junction unmatched. This CDR3 is 15 amino acids long.